This T cell receptor (beta chain) derives from a study of Ad26.COV2.S vaccination and SARS-CoV-2 variants. In the study overall: Donor got 5x10^10 or 1x10^11 viral particles of Ad26.COV2.S.

The repertoire was sequenced with immunoSEQ multiplex PCR; TCRdb's copy has only in-frame clones and lacks some. The sample consists of under 300,000 clones, approximately 88% of them appearing once. About this clone itself: Its antigen is unidentified.

The CDR3 totals 16 residues. Germline CDR1 LGHDT, CDR2 YNNKEL (reference sequence). V was cut by 1 base and J by 2 bases, with 14 bases left in between. Specified treatment: about 20 received Ad26.COV2.S at low or high dose, single or two shots; five or six received placebo; per-sample allocation not given. Material that was analyzed had been drawn on day 63 after the first vaccine or placebo injection. The shot given was an Ad26 vector that makes Wuhan-strain SARS-CoV-2 spike. General study results and limits: Vaccine and placebo recipients had comparable breadth of non-spike TCRs.

The sample was peripheral blood, taken in a trial of Ad26.COV2.S vaccine versus placebo. The clonotype was recovered from a person aged 18 to 59 who received the Ad26.COV2.S COVID-19 vaccine or a placebo. The V and J genes are TRBV3-1 (or the pseudogene TRBV3-2) and TRBJ2-5; no clear D. The CDR3 DNA reads as TGTGCCAGCAGCCAAGTGCAATTACCACGACAAGAGACCCAGTACTTC. Protein product: CASSQVQLPRQETQYF.